Following are 5 T cell receptor beta chains from one sample sequenced in a study of blood T cell repertoires in COVID-19 (dated by TCRdb to about 2020). Libraries came from the immunoSEQ multiplex PCR assay. TCRdb stores this immuneACCESS table with in-frame sequences only. Part of the clones is absent; in the studies checked, under half of the shortfall reflects unresolved V genes, and no reason is known for the rest. Within this sample are 280,000 or so clones, with around 88% of them counted one time only. The ten most abundant clones make up about 2.2% of the sample. The specimen was peripheral blood. Receptor source: a woman between 25 and 40 years old who had recovered from COVID-19.

This chain links TRBV9 with TRBJ2-5, with D possibly matching TRBD2 (6 bases). Trimming shortened V by 0 bases and J by 5 bases, and 11 bases separated the two germline ends. This CDR3 is 14 amino acids long. Germline CDR1 SGDLS, CDR2 YYNGEE. The DNA of the CDR3 is TGTGCCAGCAGCGTAGCACGGGACTCGGAGACCCAGTACTTC. Translated: CASSVARDSETQYF.

This chain connects TRBV2 to TRBJ2-1, with TRBD2 matching over 13 bases. V lost 4 bases to trimming and J lost 8 bases; unmatched junction nucleotides: 8. This CDR3 comprises 16 residues. CDR1 is SNHLY and CDR2 is FYNNEI in the germline V gene. CDR3 residues: CASSVRLAGGGDEQFF. The CDR3 nucleotides are TGTGCCAGCAGTGTACGACTAGCGGGAGGAGGCGATGAGCAGTTCTTC.

This chain uses TRBV16 with TRBJ2-3; D remains ambiguous. The CDR3 is 12 amino acids. CDR1 and CDR2 from the germline V gene are KGHSY and FQNENV. V dropped 4 bases and J dropped 4 bases, with 6 bases sitting between them. Here the CDR3 reads CASSRASDTQYF. For the CDR3, the DNA is TGTGCCAGCAGCCGCGCATCAGATACGCAGTATTTT.

The chain combines TRBV5-8 with TRBJ2-5; 9 bases line up with TRBD2. The CDR3 covers 16 residues. Germline lookup yields CDR1 SGHTS and CDR2 YDEGEE. Trimming took 2 bases from V and 2 from J; bases not matched to a gene: 7. The CDR3 bases are TGTGCCAGCAGCTTCGGCGCTAGCGGGGTACAAGAGACCCAGTACTTC. Translating it yields CASSFGASGVQETQYF.

The V and J genes are TRBV2 and TRBJ2-2; no clear D gene. The germline V gene has CDR1 SNHLY and CDR2 FYNNEI. V was cut by 3 bases and J by 7 bases, with 3 bases left in between. The CDR3 is made up of 11 amino acids. The CDR3 DNA is TGTGCCAGCAGTGAGAGCGGGGAGCTGTTTTTT. It yields the protein CASSESGELFF.